The entry below gives a single TCR beta chain sequence along with its context. It has no known antigen specificity. No much larger clonotype is one base removed from it; base qualities were not supplied. In Seattle, one collaborating source enrolled patients while the infection was active and tracked those patients longitudinally over the course of disease. Collaborating institutions collected whole blood in K2EDTA tubes following their own protocols. For TCRbeta analysis, collaborator samples were shipped as frozen whole blood, as isolated PBMCs, or as DNA extracted from either sample type. From the cysteine through the phenylalanine, the CDR3 covers 15 amino acids. Only the CDR3 part of the read is kept: 45 bases, read in frame from the first base. V lost 5 bases and J lost 0 bases; the stretch between them is 14 bases long. Reading the germline V gene gives CDR1 MGHRA and CDR2 YSYEKL. TCRbeta CDR3 regions were amplified from genomic DNA by means of the immunoSEQ Assay, a bias-controlled multiplex PCR. As for how the authors treated the data: Within the assay, amplification of reference gene primers was used to estimate how many nucleated cells each sample contained. Sequence reads were collapsed and filtered to measure the absolute abundance of every unique TCRbeta CDR3 rearrangement. Productive Simpson clonality was computed per sample as the square root of Simpson's diversity index over productive rearrangements. TCRdb obtained this table from immuneACCESS and retained in-frame rearrangements with V and J assigned. These tables miss some clones; where compared with another copy, unresolved V genes account for less than half of the shortfall, and the remainder is unexplained. V, J and clone size reflect that table, while D and trimming were determined from the DNA. For this sample the table gives over 450,000 clones, of which roughly 89% were detected only once. Roughly 0.92% of the sample is in the top ten clones.

The data originate from a study of blood T cell repertoires in COVID-19 (dated by TCRdb to the early 2020s). As for the study more broadly: Samples covering the acute and convalescent phases of COVID-19 were provided by collaborators in the United States, Italy and Spain. The material from the prospective study consisted of cDNA or gDNA derived from T cells, B-cell-depleted T cells, or PBMCs. The dataset comprised deeply sampled blood TCRbeta repertoires from subjects exposed to, actively infected with, or recovered from COVID-19. The repertoires were released in a freely available public database meant as a resource for research on the immune response to SARS-CoV-2. The samples were drawn from the first 160 participants of the ongoing ImmuneRACE study and from 1,254 subjects provided by 6 global collaborators. Sample metadata almost always included a de-identified subject ID, COVID-19 status, age in years and sex. Where available, HLA class I and class II types were taken from metadata supplied by the sample provider and were not determined by assay-based typing. Findings and caveats that apply to the study as a whole: The amount of clinical and demographic metadata varied by source and participant and was provided uncurated.

Recombination connected TRBV4-1 to TRBJ2-7, with the identity of the D gene unclear. The TCR originated in a man aged 18 to 29 with COVID-19, enrolled during active disease. What was sequenced was peripheral blood. The CDR3: CASSTEALSSYEQYF. The base sequence is TGCGCCAGCAGCACCGAGGCGTTGAGCTCCTACGAGCAGTACTTC.